This entry lists 3 T cell receptor beta chains sequenced from one sample in a study of beta chain features in type 1 diabetes. Since all of the isolated RNA was reverse transcribed, expressed TCRB transcripts were what got sequenced. The method was immunoSEQ multiplex PCR; TCRdb's version includes in-frame clones alone and lacks a portion of them. The sample carries some 900,000 clones, about a sixth recorded once. The sample taken for sequencing was naive CD4+ T cells from blood. Source of these receptors: a woman aged 18-29 years in good health.

The chain is built from TRBV11-2 and TRBJ1-1; D is undetermined. The V end was cut by 5 bases, the J end by 2 bases, with 24 bases between. The CDR3 extends over 18 amino acids. In germline, CDR1 is SGHAT, CDR2 FQNNGV. The CDR3 is CASSLGLRVGRTNTEAFF. The CDR3 nucleotides are TGTGCCAGCAGCCTAGGTCTTCGGGTTGGCAGAACCAACACTGAAGCTTTCTTT.

The V and J genes are TRBV7-9 and TRBJ2-1; D perhaps matches TRBD1 (6 bases). CDR3 length equals 14 residues. The V end lost 5 bases, the J end lost 3 bases, and 11 bases lay between the germline ends. Germline V lookup: CDR1 SEHNR, CDR2 FQNEAQ (reference sequence). DNA for the CDR3: TGTGCCAGCAGCGACGGACAGTACTACAATGAGCAGTTCTTC. This translates into CASSDGQYYNEQFF.

This chain links TRBV5-1 with TRBJ1-3, with unresolved D. This CDR3 comprises 14 residues. Trimming stripped 0 bases from V and 8 bases from J, with 12 bases between. Germline CDR1 reads SGHRS; CDR2 reads YFSETQ. CDR3 sequence (DNA): TGCGCCAGCAGCTTGGGAGGAGTCCTCGACACCATATATTTT. Protein product: CASSLGGVLDTIYF.